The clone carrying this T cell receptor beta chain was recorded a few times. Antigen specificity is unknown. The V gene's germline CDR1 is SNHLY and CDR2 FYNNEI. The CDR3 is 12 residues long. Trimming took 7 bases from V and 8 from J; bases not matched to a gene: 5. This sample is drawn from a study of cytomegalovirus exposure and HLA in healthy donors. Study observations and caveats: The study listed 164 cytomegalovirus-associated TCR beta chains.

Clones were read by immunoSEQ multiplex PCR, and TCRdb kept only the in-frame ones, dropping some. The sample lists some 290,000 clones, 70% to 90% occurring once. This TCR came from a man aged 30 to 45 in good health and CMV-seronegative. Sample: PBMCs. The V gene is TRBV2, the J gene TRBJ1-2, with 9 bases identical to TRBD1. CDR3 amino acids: CASTGQGYGYTF. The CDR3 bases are TGTGCCAGCACCGGACAGGGGTACGGCTACACCTTC.